The present T cell receptor (beta chain) was sequenced within a study of response to subunit inactivated influenza vaccine. MiXCR, applied by TCRdb to the RT-PCR reads, yields one record per CDR3 protein. The top ten hold approximately 3% of the sample, which has just under 550,000 distinct CDR3 sequences, approximately 20% seen once. The germline CDR1 and CDR2 sequences are SGDLS and YYNGEE. Trimming cost V 4 bases and J 3 bases, with 14 bases left between them. CDR3 size: 14 residues. This sample was shared with a second study, whose subject was T cells expressing NK-cell markers. According to that study: Libraries used 5'RACE template switching adding universal primer site and UMIs. Source material for TCR beta repertoires consisted of sorted CD3+CD56+NKG2C+, CD3+CD56+NKG2C- and CD3+CD56-NKG2C+ T cells. NKG2C+ dominant clonotypes from over 5 donors made up roughly 1.0-7.0% of CD8+ T cells. One observes that, in a handful of donors, these clonotypes were also the leading ones within the CD3+CD56-NKG2C+ fraction. HCMV specificity of expanded NKG2C+ T cell clones remained unclear.

The sequence was obtained from a man aged 50 to 60 who received an inactivated influenza vaccine. The source was CD4+ T cells sorted from PBMCs, collected about 11 days after vaccination. This chain uses TRBV9 with TRBJ2-7; perhaps TRBD2 as D (6 bases). The CDR3 DNA is TGTGCCAGCAGCATTAGCGGCTGGAGCTACGAGCAGTACTTC. Translation: CASSISGWSYEQYF.